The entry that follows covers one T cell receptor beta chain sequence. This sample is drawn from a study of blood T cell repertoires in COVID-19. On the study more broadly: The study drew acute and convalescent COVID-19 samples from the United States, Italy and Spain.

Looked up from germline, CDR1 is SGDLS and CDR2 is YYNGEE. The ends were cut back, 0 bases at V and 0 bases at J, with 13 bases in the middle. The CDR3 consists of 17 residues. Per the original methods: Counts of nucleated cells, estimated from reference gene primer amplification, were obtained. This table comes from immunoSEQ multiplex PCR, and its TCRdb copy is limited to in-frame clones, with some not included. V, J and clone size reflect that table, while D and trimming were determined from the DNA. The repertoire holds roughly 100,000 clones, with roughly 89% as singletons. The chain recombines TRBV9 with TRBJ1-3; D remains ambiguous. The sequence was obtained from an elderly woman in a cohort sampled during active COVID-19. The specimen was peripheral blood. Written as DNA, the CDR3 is TGTGCCAGCAGCGTAGGCCCTCCGTCGGGCTCTGGAAACACCATATATTTT. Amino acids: CASSVGPPSGSGNTIYF.